This TCR beta chain is drawn from a study of blood T cell repertoires in COVID-19. Across the study: The study drew acute and convalescent COVID-19 samples from the United States, Italy and Spain.

The CDR3 runs 15 residues. Losses at the gene ends were 5 bases for V and 7 bases for J; bases not matched to a gene: 10. Germline V gene sequence: CDR1 SGHNT, CDR2 YENEEA. Authors' methods: Amplification of reference gene primers provided the estimated nucleated cell counts. Measured with immunoSEQ multiplex PCR; TCRdb has only the in-frame clones, and not every one. D and trimming come from the DNA, and the V and J calls and clone size come from that table. Among about 150,000 clones listed, roughly 84% were seen once. This clonotype originated in a woman between 55 and 75 years old with COVID-19, enrolled during active disease. The sample taken for sequencing was peripheral blood. The rearrangement uses TRBV11-3 and TRBJ2-1; 8 positions match TRBD2. The CDR3 sequence: CASSQQGGGLNEQFF. CDR3 DNA: TGTGCCAGCAGCCAACAAGGCGGGGGGCTTAATGAGCAGTTCTTC. The full variable domain, with the rest looked up from reference TRBV11-3 and TRBJ2-1, is EAGVVQSPRYKIIEKKQPVAFWCNPISGHNTLYWYLQNLGQGPELLIRYENEEAVDDSQLPKDRFSAERLKGVDSTLKIQPAELGDSAVYLCASSQQGGGLNEQFFGPGTRLTVL.